What follows is one TCR beta chain and its context. Using immunoSEQ multiplex PCR, the repertoire was profiled, and TCRdb retains in-frame clones only, with some absent. The sample lists about 490,000 clones, about 80% seen once, with about 12% in the top ten. The sample originates from a study of shared clonotypes between healthy human individuals. Across the study: The donor group consisted of a couple of women and three men, aged 18 to 49.

V lost 4 bases, J lost 7 bases, and 14 bases lay in between. This CDR3 is 12 amino acids long. Germline V gene sequence: CDR1 SQVTM, CDR2 ANQGSEA. Material: PBMCs. The sequence was obtained from a woman in her thirties or forties in good health. Some clones in this sample may be carry-over from other donors' samples. This chain links TRBV29-1 with TRBJ2-7, with a tentative D call TRBD2 (6 bases). The DNA of the CDR3 is TGCAGCGTTGGACTTAGGGCGGGGGAGCAGTACTTC. Amino acid sequence: CSVGLRAGEQYF.